This TCR beta chain was captured by sequencing in a study of blood T cell repertoires in COVID-19. Study overall: COVID-19 samples, acute and convalescent, were from the United States, Italy and Spain. In each case, the material was cDNA or gDNA derived from T cells, B-cell-depleted T cells, or PBMCs.

This CDR3 region has 15 residues. Looked up from germline, CDR1 is MDHEN and CDR2 is SYDVKM. V was pared by 7 bases and J by 0 bases, with 15 bases between. In the authors' methods: Amplifying reference gene primers gave estimates of nucleated cell counts. This table comes from immunoSEQ multiplex PCR, and its TCRdb copy is limited to in-frame clones, with some not included. V and J calls and clone size are given by that table; D and trimming were obtained from the DNA. The sample records tens of thousands of clones, roughly 89% being singletons. Sequenced input: peripheral blood. The source of this sequence is a human donor in a cohort sampled during active COVID-19. The chain combines TRBV28 with TRBJ1-1, with D unresolved. The CDR3 DNA is TGTGCCAGCATCCTAGCCCGGACCCTGAACACTGAAGCTTTCTTT. This gives the protein CASILARTLNTEAFF.